Sequencing of this T cell receptor beta chain was carried out in a study of T cell responses to AZD1222 COVID-19 vaccine (dated by TCRdb to the early 2020s). Some background on the complete study: AZD1222 recipients given second doses at about 4 weeks or at about 12 weeks were pooled, since spike-specific TCR depth and breadth were not found to differ between the two schedules. Trial participants were enrolled by age into 18-55, 56-69 and 70-plus year subgroups, with roughly 160, 29 and 62 TCR-sequenced participants respectively. TCR sequencing was performed for about 240 trial participants, of whom around 210 were given two doses of AZD1222 and around 25 were given two doses of MenACWY control vaccine. Overall study results and their limits: Because no samples from the day 14 peak response were available, repertoires could be characterized only after the peak T cell response. In the small 56-69-year group, the increase in depth fell short of significance, most likely because of low power. Spike-specific TCR breadth and depth rose significantly after two AZD1222 doses compared with day 0 and with MenACWY recipients. Participants were mostly white British, with more females than males. The authors suggested clonal diversity may have been underestimated. Vaccine-associated CD4 TCRs spanned the whole spike protein, with dominant responses in regions 160-218 and 743-854. Reportedly, almost half of the unique spike-specific TCRs recognized epitopes lying outside the regions that are mutated in the B.1.351 and B.1.1.7 variants. Conclusions about previously exposed vaccinees are limited, since just five to seven AZD1222 recipients were seropositive for SARS-CoV-2 at baseline.

The time point label of this sample denotes: baseline before first vaccination. Vaccinee samples were obtained from the UK trials COV001 and COV002, which included a single-blind randomized controlled phase 2/3 trial of AZD1222 (ChAdOx1 nCoV-19) in healthy adults. Trial participant PBMC samples were collected at day 0 and day 28 after the second dose for TCRbeta chain sequencing. The CDR3 regions of human TCRbeta chains were subjected to immunosequencing. Per the authors' processing: TCRs in the repertoires were compared against a reference library of SARS-CoV-2-specific TCRs that had been generated with the MIRA antigen-specificity platform. Breadth was defined as the fraction of unique TCRs that were SARS-CoV-2-associated. Depth was defined as the fraction of total T cells that were SARS-CoV-2-associated. Using the MIRA data, each spike-specific TCR was assigned both to the spike region to which the TCR was reactive and to a CD4 or CD8 class. Log10-transformed breadth and depth values were compared by one-way ANOVA with Sidak's multiple comparisons tests. Entries here come from immuneACCESS through TCRdb and include only in-frame sequences with V and J called. Some clones fail to appear in such tables; in the studies checked, an unresolved V gene covers under half of the shortfall, and the cause of the remainder is unknown. The V and J calls and clone size come from that table; D and trimming were worked out from the DNA. This sample lists 93,000 or so clones; 91% were detected once. In total, the top ten clones hold under 50% of the sample.

V sheds 4 bases and J sheds 5 bases, leaving 11 bases between their ends. Looking up the germline V gene (reference sequence) yields CDR1 LGHDT and CDR2 YNNKEL. The CDR3, from cysteine to phenylalanine, totals 13 residues. Only the CDR3 region is kept as DNA, spanning 39 bases read in frame from base 1. Regarding this clone: This clone's antigen is unknown. No much larger clone exists at a distance of one base, and base qualities are not known.

The TCR originated in an adult in good health. The starting material was peripheral blood, obtained on day 0 of AZD1222 vaccination. The receptor chain draws on TRBV3-1 (or the pseudogene TRBV3-2) and TRBJ2-5; no D gene call is confident. This receptor has the CDR3 CASSLPARETQYF. The nucleotide sequence reads TGTGCCAGCAGCCTCCCCGCGCGGGAGACCCAGTACTTC.